This T cell receptor (beta chain) derives from a study of CD8+CD57+ T cells in acquired aplastic anemia. As for the study in general: Sorted CD4+ and CD8+ cell DNA averaged around 3.5 ug. Healthy donors gave 10 million or so reads on average for CD4+ cells. Study results and caveats: Patients and controls shared approximately 30 CD8+ CDR3 sequences. Patients were compared with controls for CD8+ Simpson's diversity, and no significant difference emerged.

In the case of this clonotype: Its antigen is unidentified. The germline gene is not matched at one end of the junction; a read error may be the cause.

The template used for profiling TCR beta VDJ and CDR3 was genomic DNA. TCRdb reanalysed the reads using MiXCR and keeps one entry per CDR3 protein. The table shows roughly 420,000 distinct CDR3 sequences, with 60% to 80% occurring only once. Germline lookup yields CDR1 DFQATT and CDR2 SNEGSKA (reference sequence). There are 11 residues in the CDR3. The source of this sequence is a human donor in good health, serving as a control. Sequenced input: sorted CD4+, CD8+, or CD8+CD57+ T cells (not recorded which) from PBMCs. J is TRBJ2-5 and V is TRBV20-1, with D possibly being TRBD1 (6 bases). The CDR3 bases are TGCAGTGCTAATGACAGGATCAATCAGCACTTC. Amino acids: CSANDRINQHF.